Listed here are 12 T cell receptor beta chains from one sample, sequenced in a study of cytomegalovirus exposure and HLA in healthy donors. The PCR was carried out with 60 Vbeta primers and 13 Jbeta primers. The assay was immunoSEQ multiplex PCR, and TCRdb's table has in-frame clones only and misses some. The sample gives 150,000 to 200,000 clones, around four fifths of which show up once; 1.1% is in the top ten. The sequencing sample was made of PBMCs. Receptors were obtained from a woman aged 40 to 50 in good health and CMV-seronegative.

The chain is built from TRBV14 and TRBJ2-1; TRBD2 is a possible D gene (7 bases). The V gene's germline CDR1 is SGHDN and CDR2 FVKESK. This CDR3 region has 20 residues. V was pared by 1 base and J by 4 bases, with 26 bases between. The CDR3 DNA reads TGTGCCAGCAGCCAAGTTAGAGGGGGGGCAGGGCCAGGACTTTACAATGAGCAGTTCTTC. The encoded protein is CASSQVRGGAGPGLYNEQFF.

The CDR3 DNA reads TGTGCCAGCAGCTTGGGACTAGCGGGGTCTAATGAGCAGTTCTTC. It is translated as CASSLGLAGSNEQFF. V gene TRBV11-2 combines with J gene TRBJ2-1, with 13 bases identical to TRBD2. CDR1 SGHAT and CDR2 FQNNGV come from the germline V gene. CDR3 length: 15 residues. V lost 3 bases to trimming and J lost 7 bases; unmatched junction nucleotides: 3.

The chain couples TRBV11-3 to TRBJ2-7; D is perhaps TRBD1 (5 bases). Per germline, CDR1 SGHNT and CDR2 YENEEA. The V and J ends lost 2 bases and 9 bases respectively, with 17 bases between them. The CDR3 contains 14 residues. The CDR3 region is CASSLLLDNRRQYF. The DNA for the CDR3 is TGTGCCAGCAGCTTATTACTCGACAACAGGAGGCAGTACTTC.

The sample holds one count of this clone. V and J are TRBV4-1 and TRBJ1-2; D not certain. Germline V gene data show CDR1 as MGHRA and CDR2 as YSYEKL. The V gene lost 4 bases and the J gene lost 7 bases, with 19 bases spanning the gap. The length of the CDR3 is 15 residues. The CDR3 region has the DNA TGCGCCAGCAGCCTTGGGCCATCGGAAATGGGTGGCTACACCTTC. Encoded protein: CASSLGPSEMGGYTF.

With respect to this clone: This same CDR3 is encoded by further DNA sequences in the sample. J is TRBJ1-5 and V is TRBV5-1, with D tentatively TRBD1 (6 bases). Trimming stripped 0 bases from V and 5 bases from J, with 6 bases between. The germline gives CDR1 SGHRS, CDR2 YFSETQ. CDR3 length: 13 residues. CDR3 amino acids: CASSLDRDQPQHF. The CDR3 coding sequence is TGCGCCAGCAGCTTGGACAGGGATCAGCCCCAGCATTTT.

The chain has TRBV6-1 and TRBJ2-2, with D tentatively TRBD2 (5 bases). V was trimmed by 3 bases and J by 1 base, leaving 9 bases between them. This CDR3 is 15 amino acids long. CDR1 and CDR2 (germline): MNHNS, SASEGT. The CDR3 here is CASSDLGVNTGELFF. The CDR3 nucleotides read TGTGCCAGCAGTGATTTGGGAGTGAACACCGGGGAGCTGTTTTTT.

The J gene is TRBJ2-4, the V gene TRBV6-1; 10 positions agree with TRBD2. The germline V gene encodes CDR1 MNHNS and CDR2 SASEGT. The J segment lost 9 bases and the V segment lost 1 base, leaving 6 bases of the junction unmatched. CDR3 size: 15 residues. The CDR3 nucleotides are TGTGCCAGCAGTGAAGGCCTAGCGGGAGTGAGCATTCAGTACTTC. It translates to CASSEGLAGVSIQYF.

This sequence joins TRBV25-1 and TRBJ1-4, with 8 nucleotides matching TRBD1. Germline-derived CDR1 and CDR2 are MGHDK and SYGVNS. The CDR3 runs 15 residues. Trimming cost V 8 bases and J 1 base; bases outside gene matches: 6. CDR3 nucleotides: TGTGCCAGCGGGGACAGGATGGGAACTAATGAAAAACTGTTTTTT. This sequence encodes CASGDRMGTNEKLFF. The entire variable domain, with the rest obtained from reference TRBV25-1 and TRBJ1-4, is as follows: EADIYQTPRYLVIGTGKKITLECSQTMGHDKMYWYQQDPGMELHLIHYSYGVNSTEKGDLSSESTVSRIRTEHFPLTLESARPSHTSQYLCASGDRMGTNEKLFFGSGTQLSVL.

The chain couples TRBV4-3 to TRBJ1-4; tentative D call: TRBD1 (6 bases). Trimming pared 0 bases from V and 7 bases from J, leaving 18 bases between. Germline CDR1 and CDR2: LGHNA and YSLEER. The CDR3 sequence is 17 residues long. CDR3 loop: CASSQDRGGARGEKLFF. DNA for the CDR3: TGCGCCAGCAGCCAAGATCGAGGGGGGGCGCGGGGTGAAAAACTGTTTTTT.

The rearrangement joins TRBV11-2 to TRBJ1-1; TRBD1 might be the D (5 bases). There are 15 residues in the CDR3. Germline V gene lookup returns CDR1 SGHAT and CDR2 FQNNGV. Trimming removed 3 bases at V and 1 base at J, with 12 bases between. CDR3 nucleotides: TGTGCCAGCAGCTTGAGGGGAGGTTGGAACACTGAAGCTTTCTTT. It translates to CASSLRGGWNTEAFF.

This chain connects TRBV6-1 to TRBJ2-1; 8 bases line up with TRBD1. With 7 bases clipped from V and 3 bases from J, the junction kept 8 bases outside the gene matches. This CDR3 is built from 15 residues. From germline, CDR1 is MNHNS and CDR2 SASEGT. The CDR3 coding sequence is TGTGCCAGCACTCCAATAGACAGGGGCTACAATGAGCAGTTCTTC. This encodes CASTPIDRGYNEQFF.

This clone has only a few counts. The chain combines TRBV5-1 with TRBJ2-5; possible D gene TRBD2, 6 bases. This CDR3 is built from 13 residues. Trimming left V 5 bases short and J 1 base short, with 9 bases between. CDR1 and CDR2 (germline): SGHRS, YFSETQ. Here the CDR3 reads CASRNGGQETQYF. In nucleotides, the CDR3 is TGCGCCAGCAGAAACGGGGGCCAAGAGACCCAGTACTTC.